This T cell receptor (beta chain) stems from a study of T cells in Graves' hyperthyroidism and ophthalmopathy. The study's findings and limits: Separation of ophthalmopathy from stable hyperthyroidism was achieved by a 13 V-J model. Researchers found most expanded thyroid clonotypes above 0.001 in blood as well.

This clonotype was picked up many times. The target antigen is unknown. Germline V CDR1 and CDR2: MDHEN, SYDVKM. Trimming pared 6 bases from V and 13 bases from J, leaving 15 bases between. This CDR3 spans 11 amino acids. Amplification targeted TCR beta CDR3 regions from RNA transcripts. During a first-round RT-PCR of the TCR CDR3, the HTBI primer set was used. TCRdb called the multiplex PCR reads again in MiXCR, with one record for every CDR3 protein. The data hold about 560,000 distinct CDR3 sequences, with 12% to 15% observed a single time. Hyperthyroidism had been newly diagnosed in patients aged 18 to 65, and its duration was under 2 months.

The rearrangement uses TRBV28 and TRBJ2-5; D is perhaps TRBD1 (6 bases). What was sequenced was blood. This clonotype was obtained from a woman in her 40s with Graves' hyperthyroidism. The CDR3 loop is CASRTGGNPYF. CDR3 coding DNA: TGTGCCAGCAGGACAGGCGGAAATCCGTACTTC. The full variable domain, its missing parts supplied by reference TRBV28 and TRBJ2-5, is DVKVTQSSRYLVKRTGEKVFLECVQDMDHENMFWYRQDPGLGLRLIYFSYDVKMKEKGDIPEGYSVSREKKERFSLILESASTNQTSMYLCASRTGGNPYFGPGTRLLVL.